Presented here are 32 T cell receptor beta chains from one specimen sequenced in a study of blood T cell repertoires in COVID-19. Some clones are missing from TCRdb's copy, which holds only in-frame ones; the method was immunoSEQ multiplex PCR. The data contain roughly 250,000 clones, 80% to 90% of them singletons. Source material: PBMCs or T cells enriched from blood (not recorded which). Every receptor here comes from a woman in her 40s who had been exposed to COVID-19.

The chain combines TRBV3-1 (or the pseudogene TRBV3-2) with TRBJ1-2; D not resolved. CDR1 and CDR2 (germline): LGHDT, YNNKEL (reference sequence). This CDR3 has 14 residues. V shed 1 base and J shed 7 bases, with 13 bases lying between them. This chain's CDR3 is CASSQGQALSGYTF. CDR3 bases: TGTGCCAGCAGCCAAGGTCAGGCCCTAAGTGGCTACACCTTC.

V is TRBV30 and J is TRBJ2-7, with D perhaps TRBD1 (5 bases). Trimming took off 0 bases at V and 3 bases at J, with 12 bases between the two ends. There are 14 residues in the CDR3. CDR1 GTSNPN and CDR2 SVGIG come from the germline V gene (reference sequence). CDR3 coding DNA: TGTGCCTGGAGTGTAAGCCAGGGATTCTACGAGCAGTACTTC. Protein product: CAWSVSQGFYEQYF.

This clone was detected a few times. The gene calls are TRBV4-3 and TRBJ1-6, with D unclear. The CDR3 is 15 residues long. Trimming pared 1 base from V and 8 bases from J, leaving 12 bases between. Germline values: CDR1 LGHNA, CDR2 YSLEER. The CDR3 loop is CASSQAAGEYSPLHF. The CDR3 nucleotides read TGCGCCAGCAGCCAAGCGGCCGGGGAGTATTCACCCCTCCACTTT.

V and J are TRBV4-3 and TRBJ2-1; 7 nucleotides line up with TRBD1. V lost 0 bases to trimming and J lost 12 bases; unmatched junction nucleotides: 8. This CDR3 is 14 amino acids long. Germline CDR1 reads LGHNA; CDR2 reads YSLEER. The CDR3 here is CASSQDQYGTVQFF. The CDR3, as DNA: TGCGCCAGCAGCCAAGATCAATACGGGACAGTGCAGTTCTTC.

The chain carries TRBV27 and TRBJ2-1; 12 bases agree with TRBD2. The V segment lost 3 bases and the J segment 16 bases; nucleotides outside the gene matches: 13. The CDR3 sequence is 15 residues long. CDR1 is MNHEY and CDR2 is SMNVEV in the germline V gene (reference sequence). CDR3 DNA: TGTGCCAGCAGTTTCATGACTAGCGGGGGTCGTTTAACCTTCTTC. Protein: CASSFMTSGGRLTFF.

The rearrangement links TRBV7-3 to TRBJ1-3; a weak D match, TRBD1 (5 bases). Germline CDR1 and CDR2: SGHTA and FQGTGA. V lost 3 bases and J 0 bases, leaving 15 bases between the germline ends. The CDR3 covers 17 residues. This CDR3 is CASSFNNPDNSGNTIYF. CDR3 bases: TGTGCCAGCAGCTTTAACAACCCGGACAACTCTGGAAACACCATATATTTT.

The chain uses TRBV6-5 and TRBJ2-2; 9 bases fit TRBD1. The CDR3 is 14 residues long. With 8 bases clipped from V and 3 bases from J, the junction kept 4 bases outside the gene matches. Looked up from germline, CDR1 is MNHEY and CDR2 is SVGAGI. The chain's CDR3 is CASRGQGYTGELFF. Here the CDR3 DNA reads TGTGCCAGCCGGGGACAGGGATACACCGGGGAGCTGTTTTTT.

V and J are TRBV7-3 and TRBJ1-1, with D hard to call. V lost 2 bases and J lost 0, with 4 bases in between. Germline CDR1 and CDR2: SGHTA and FQGTGA. This CDR3 spans 13 amino acids. CDR3 nucleotide sequence: TGTGCCAGCAGCTTAGTAGTGAACACTGAAGCTTTCTTT. Protein: CASSLVVNTEAFF.

This chain uses TRBV7-3 with TRBJ2-2; 7 bases match TRBD2. Germline-derived CDR1 and CDR2 are SGHTA and FQGTGA. CDR3 length: 16 residues. V shed 1 base and J 6 bases; nucleotides not matched to a gene: 8. This CDR3 is CASSLKAGLLSGELFF. In DNA, the CDR3 is TGTGCCAGCAGCTTAAAAGCGGGACTACTTTCCGGGGAGCTGTTTTTT.

The V call is TRBV5-1, the J call TRBJ1-4; 8 positions agree with TRBD1. The CDR3 runs 14 residues. V lost 2 bases to trimming and J lost 3 bases; unmatched junction nucleotides: 0. Germline V gene sequence: CDR1 SGHRS, CDR2 YFSETQ. CDR3 residues: CASSLQGANEKLFF. The CDR3 DNA sequence: TGCGCCAGCAGCTTACAGGGGGCTAATGAAAAACTGTTTTTT.

This clone has a single count. The chain carries TRBV6-5 and TRBJ1-2; D possibly corresponds to TRBD1 (6 bases). Germline assignment: CDR1 MNHEY and CDR2 SVGAGI. This CDR3 contains 13 residues. The germline V and J ends were trimmed by 6 bases and 2 bases, with 10 bases remaining between them. As DNA, the CDR3 is TGTGCCAGCAGATCAGGACAGAACTATGGCTACACCTTC. Translating gives CASRSGQNYGYTF.

The chain links TRBV19 to TRBJ1-5, with no clear D. The V end lost 0 bases, the J end lost 3 bases, and 6 bases lay between the germline ends. The CDR3 covers 14 residues. The germline V gene encodes CDR1 LNHDA and CDR2 SQIVND (reference sequence). For the CDR3, the DNA is TGTGCCAGTAGTATAGATTTGTACAATCAGCCCCAGCATTTT. Translation gives CASSIDLYNQPQHF.

V gene TRBV10-3 combines with J gene TRBJ1-4; D unresolved. Trimming left V 1 base short and J 4 bases short, with 7 bases between. The CDR3 is made up of 14 amino acids. Germline V gene sequence: CDR1 ENHRY, CDR2 SYGVKD. The CDR3 DNA reads as TGTGCCATCAGTGAGTTCGGTATTAATGAAAAACTGTTTTTT. Its protein is CAISEFGINEKLFF.

The rearrangement joins TRBV9 to TRBJ2-7; 8 bases agree with TRBD2. J gave up 2 bases and V 1 base, and 5 bases lay outside the gene matches. This CDR3 has 15 residues. Germline V gene lookup returns CDR1 SGDLS and CDR2 YYNGEE. The CDR3 bases are TGTGCCAGCAGCGTACTAGCGGGCCCGACCTACGAGCAGTACTTC. Its protein product is CASSVLAGPTYEQYF.

This chain uses TRBV12-3 or TRBV12-4 with TRBJ1-1; unclear D gene. Trimming removed 3 bases at V and 0 bases at J, with 5 bases between. The CDR3 extends over 13 amino acids. This chain's CDR3 is CASSFNMNTEAFF. The DNA for the CDR3 is TGTGCCAGCAGTTTTAACATGAACACTGAAGCTTTCTTT.

The chain has TRBV27 and TRBJ2-4; D unclear. The CDR3 extends over 14 amino acids. V lost 4 bases to trimming and J lost 2 bases, with 9 bases between them. Germline V CDR1 and CDR2: MNHEY, SMNVEV (reference sequence). The CDR3 bases are TGTGCCAGCAGTTATACATTACCCAAAAACATTCAGTACTTC. Protein product: CASSYTLPKNIQYF.

This clone was found once. This chain uses TRBV5-1 with TRBJ2-1, with 8 bases aligning to TRBD2. CDR3 length: 15 residues. V lost 4 bases and J lost 3; bases outside the gene matches: 6. Germline V gene sequence: CDR1 SGHRS, CDR2 YFSETQ. The CDR3 is CASSPRGGDYNEQFF. The CDR3 region has the DNA TGCGCCAGCAGCCCCCGGGGGGGAGACTACAATGAGCAGTTCTTC.

The chain is built from TRBV4-2 and TRBJ1-4; no definite D call. Trimming shortened V by 3 bases and J by 0 bases, and 8 bases separated the two germline ends. This CDR3 spans 15 amino acids. Germline V gives CDR1 LGHNA, CDR2 YNFKEQ. The CDR3 reads CASSQGVTTNEKLFF. DNA for the CDR3: TGTGCCAGCAGCCAGGGAGTCACAACTAATGAAAAACTGTTTTTT.

A few counts support this clone. The chain is built from TRBV6-5 and TRBJ2-3; weak D call: TRBD1 (5 bases). The CDR3 runs 15 residues. V was pared by 6 bases and J by 4 bases, with 17 bases between. Germline V gene data show CDR1 as MNHEY and CDR2 as SVGAGI. CDR3 nucleotides: TGTGCCAGCAGACCAACAGGAGATGGTGCAGATACGCAGTATTTT. Its translation is CASRPTGDGADTQYF.

The DNA of the CDR3 is TGTGCCAGCAGTTCCCCAAGGGGTATAGTCACCGGGGAGCTGTTTTTT. Amino acid sequence: CASSSPRGIVTGELFF. The J gene is TRBJ2-2, the V gene TRBV6-5; D is possibly TRBD1 (5 bases). The CDR3 is made up of 16 amino acids. In germline, CDR1 is MNHEY, CDR2 SVGAGI. Deletions cut 4 bases from V and 4 bases from J, with 16 bases between.

V is TRBV5-6 and J is TRBJ1-1; possibly TRBD1 for D (6 bases). Germline V gives CDR1 SGHDT, CDR2 YYEEEE. The CDR3 runs to 15 residues. Deletions cut 2 bases from V and 2 bases from J, with 13 bases between. The CDR3 sequence: CASSFRPGDNTEAFF. CDR3 nucleotides: TGTGCCAGCAGCTTTCGCCCAGGGGACAACACTGAAGCTTTCTTT.

In regard to this clone: The junction shows a germline mismatch at one end, possibly a read error. The chain employs TRBV7-9 and TRBJ2-5, with TRBD2 matching 11 bases. The germline V gene has CDR1 SEHNR and CDR2 FQNEAQ (reference sequence). The CDR3 loop spans 14 amino acids. The CDR3 sequence: CASSVAGGQETQYF. CDR3 coding DNA: TGTGCCAGCAGCGTAGCGGGGGGGCAGGAGACCCAGTACTTC.

This chain links TRBV9 with TRBJ1-1; D not resolved. This CDR3 is 17 amino acids long. Trimming stripped 5 bases from V and 8 bases from J, with 28 bases between. Germline V gene data show CDR1 as SGDLS and CDR2 as YYNGEE. CDR3 in DNA: TGTGCCAGCAGTTCTAACGATAACTGGGGAGGGAAATCGGAAGCTTTCTTT. This gives the protein CASSSNDNWGGKSEAFF. Filled out from reference TRBV9 and TRBJ1-1, the complete variable domain reads DSGVTQTPKHLITATGQRVTLRCSPRSGDLSVYWYQQSLDQGLQFLIQYYNGEERAKGNILERFSAQQFPDLHSELNLSSLELGDSALYFCASSSNDNWGGKSEAFFGQGTRLTVV.

The V and J genes are TRBV7-8 and TRBJ2-7; D is possibly TRBD2 (6 bases). The germline V and J ends were trimmed by 1 base and 0 bases, with 10 bases remaining between them. The length of the CDR3 is 15 residues. Germline V lookup: CDR1 SGHVS, CDR2 FQNEAQ. In nucleotides, the CDR3 is TGTGCCAGCAGCTTAGGTGGGCGGGGCTCCTACGAGCAGTACTTC. Its translation: CASSLGGRGSYEQYF.

V is TRBV28 and J is TRBJ1-2; maybe TRBD1 (5 bases). Trimming pared 5 bases from V and 8 bases from J, leaving 12 bases between. Germline V gene lookup returns CDR1 MDHEN and CDR2 SYDVKM. The CDR3 has 12 amino acids. CDR3 coding DNA: TGTGCCAGCAGTCCCCAGGGTTACGGCTACACCTTC. Residues: CASSPQGYGYTF.

This clone was observed once. V and J are TRBV12-3 or TRBV12-4 and TRBJ1-2; 8 nucleotides agree with TRBD1. The CDR3 contains 13 residues. With V trimmed by 9 bases and J by 3 bases, 6 bases remained unmatched. CDR3 sequence reads: CASSPTGDYGYTF. As DNA, the CDR3 is TGTGCCAGTTCACCGACAGGGGACTATGGCTACACCTTC.

The table lists this clone with a count of one. The rearrangement joins TRBV9 to TRBJ2-1; 9 bases agree with TRBD2. J gave up 8 bases and V 4 bases, and 13 bases lay outside the gene matches. Germline CDR1 is SGDLS and CDR2 is YYNGEE. This CDR3 has 16 residues. CDR3 coding DNA: TGTGCCAGCAGCCCACTGGCGGGGGGGCCCGGGGATGAGCAGTTCTTC. Its protein product is CASSPLAGGPGDEQFF.

The chain couples TRBV5-4 to TRBJ2-7; possibly TRBD2 for D (5 bases). The germline gives CDR1 SGHNT, CDR2 YYREEE (reference sequence). V was shortened by 4 bases and J by 5 bases, with 16 bases between the two germline ends. CDR3 size: 14 residues. The CDR3 sequence is CASSRPDLAHEQYF. The CDR3, as DNA: TGTGCCAGCAGCCGCCCGGACCTAGCTCACGAGCAGTACTTC.

This rearrangement joins TRBV25-1 to TRBJ2-1; D possibly corresponds to TRBD1 (7 bases). V was shortened by 6 bases and J by 6 bases, with 21 bases between the two germline ends. The CDR3 spans 16 residues. Germline loops: CDR1 MGHDK, CDR2 SYGVNS. CDR3 nucleotides: TGTGCCAGCAGCCCCAGGAGGGGCAGGGGGGCCAATGAGCAGTTCTTC. As protein: CASSPRRGRGANEQFF.

The CDR3 coding sequence is TGTGCCAGTAACTCAGGGTTCTTCTATGGCTACACCTTC. Its translation is CASNSGFFYGYTF. The rearrangement uses TRBV19 and TRBJ1-2, with D perhaps matching TRBD1 (5 bases). CDR1 and CDR2 (germline): LNHDA, SQIVND (reference sequence). With 7 bases removed from V and 4 bases from J, the gap between germline ends came to 13 bases. The CDR3 is made up of 13 amino acids.

The chain carries TRBV19 and TRBJ1-5, with TRBD1 as a possible D gene (5 bases). V was shortened by 0 bases and J by 3 bases, with 15 bases between the two germline ends. Germline-derived CDR1 and CDR2 are LNHDA and SQIVND (reference sequence). The CDR3 is 17 amino acids. The DNA of the CDR3 is TGTGCCAGTAGTATAGACCTCGGTGTTGGGGCCAATCAGCCCCAGCATTTT. Protein: CASSIDLGVGANQPQHF.

V usage is TRBV18 and J usage is TRBJ2-5, with 10 bases lining up with TRBD1. V lost 3 bases to trimming and J lost 4 bases; unmatched junction nucleotides: 8. Germline CDR1 KGHSH, CDR2 LQKENI. CDR3 length: 16 amino acids. DNA for the CDR3: TGTGCCAGCTCACCGTCGGGACAGGGGCTGGGAGAGACCCAGTACTTC. Its protein is CASSPSGQGLGETQYF.